This T cell receptor (beta chain) emerged from a study of somatic mutations in cytotoxic T cells in rheumatoid arthritis. The method was immunoSEQ multiplex PCR; TCRdb's version includes in-frame clones alone and lacks a portion of them. The profile covers 15,000 to 20,000 clones, with approximately 75% appearing a single time and 14% taken by the ten largest. The clonotype originates from an adult with rheumatoid arthritis. Sequencing used CD8+ T cells sorted from blood.

CDR3 in DNA: TGTGCCATCAGTGAGAGACAGGGTGAGCAGCCCCAGCATTTT. Translated: CAISERQGEQPQHF. The rearrangement joins TRBV10-3 to TRBJ1-5; TRBD1 agrees at 7 bases. The length of the CDR3 is 14 residues. From germline, CDR1 is ENHRY and CDR2 SYGVKD. V dropped 2 bases and J dropped 7; count of bases not matched to a gene: 5.